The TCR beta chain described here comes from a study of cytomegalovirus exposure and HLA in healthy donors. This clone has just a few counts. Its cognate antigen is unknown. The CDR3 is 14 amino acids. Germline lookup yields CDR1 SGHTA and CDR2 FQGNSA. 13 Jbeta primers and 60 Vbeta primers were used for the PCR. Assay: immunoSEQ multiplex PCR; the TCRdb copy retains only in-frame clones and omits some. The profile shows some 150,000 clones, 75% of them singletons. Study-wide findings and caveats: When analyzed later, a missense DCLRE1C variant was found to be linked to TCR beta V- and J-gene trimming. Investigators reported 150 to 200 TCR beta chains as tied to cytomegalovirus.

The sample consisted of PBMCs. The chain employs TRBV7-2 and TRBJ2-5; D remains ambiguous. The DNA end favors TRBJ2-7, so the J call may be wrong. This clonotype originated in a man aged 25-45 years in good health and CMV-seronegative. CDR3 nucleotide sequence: TGTGCCAGCAGCTTAGGTGCGACATCGATCGAGCAGTACTTC. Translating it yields CASSLGATSIEQYF.